One sample yielded the 11 T cell receptor beta chains listed below, sequenced in a study of blood T cell repertoires in COVID-19. Clones were sequenced by immunoSEQ multiplex PCR, and TCRdb holds only the in-frame ones, with some missing. The sample lists 150,000 to 200,000 clones, over 80% occurring once. Material: peripheral blood. The source of these receptors is a woman between 65 and 79 years old with COVID-19, enrolled during active disease.

This chain connects TRBV5-3 to TRBJ1-2, with a possible D match to TRBD1 (5 bases). TRBV5-3 is placed among ORFs of uncertain function. The CDR3 runs 13 residues. The ends were cut back, 0 bases at V and 2 bases at J, with 5 bases in the middle. This CDR3 reads CARSLGQNYGYTF. As DNA, the CDR3 is TGTGCCAGAAGCTTGGGACAGAACTATGGCTACACCTTC.

This clone is a singleton in its sample. The chain joins TRBV14 to TRBJ2-1; 7 nucleotides align to TRBD2. Trimming took 1 base from V and 3 from J; bases not matched to a gene: 3. The CDR3 runs to 15 residues. Per the germline V gene, CDR1 is SGHDN and CDR2 is FVKESK. The CDR3, as DNA: TGTGCCAGCAGCCAAGTTGGCGGGAGCTACAATGAGCAGTTCTTC. Its protein product is CASSQVGGSYNEQFF.

CDR3 sequence: CAISERGGGYGYTF. Here the CDR3 DNA reads TGTGCCATCAGTGAGAGAGGCGGAGGGTATGGCTACACCTTC. V gene TRBV10-3 combines with J gene TRBJ1-2; D not resolved. From germline, CDR1 is ENHRY and CDR2 SYGVKD. V lost 2 bases to trimming and J lost 5 bases, with 12 bases between them. CDR3 size: 14 residues.

The rearrangement uses TRBV4-3 and TRBJ1-1; 9 bases agree with TRBD1. V lost 1 base and J lost 4; bases outside the gene matches: 4. This CDR3 contains 15 residues. Germline CDR1 LGHNA, CDR2 YSLEER. CDR3 nucleotide sequence: TGCGCCAGCAGCCAAGGGGACAGGGCGGCCACTGAAGCTTTCTTT. The encoded protein is CASSQGDRAATEAFF.

The chain uses TRBV3-1 (or the pseudogene TRBV3-2) and TRBJ2-1; maybe TRBD2 (5 bases). The V and J ends lost 1 base and 6 bases respectively, with 13 bases between them. Per the germline V gene, CDR1 is LGHDT and CDR2 is YNNKEL (reference sequence). This CDR3 region has 15 residues. CDR3 sequence (DNA): TGTGCCAGCAGCCAAGGTGACTCGGGATCCAATGAGCAGTTCTTC. Protein product: CASSQGDSGSNEQFF.

The rearrangement uses TRBV10-1 and TRBJ1-1, with unresolved D. The V and J ends lost 1 base and 2 bases respectively, with 14 bases between them. Germline V CDR1 and CDR2: WNHNN, SYGVQD (reference sequence). The length of the CDR3 is 16 residues. CDR3 in amino acids: CASSELRPGFNTEAFF. CDR3 in DNA: TGCGCCAGCAGTGAGTTGAGGCCCGGGTTTAACACTGAAGCTTTCTTT.

The rearrangement links TRBV5-6 to TRBJ1-1; no definite D call. Trimming took off 0 bases at V and 4 bases at J, with 13 bases between the two ends. The CDR3 extends over 15 amino acids. Per germline, CDR1 SGHDT and CDR2 YYEEEE. The CDR3 region is CASSLGPTGGTEAFF. Here the CDR3 DNA reads TGTGCCAGCAGCTTGGGCCCCACCGGAGGCACTGAAGCTTTCTTT. Drawing the rest from reference TRBV5-6 and TRBJ1-1, the complete variable domain is DAGVTQSPTHLIKTRGQQVTLRCSPKSGHDTVSWYQQALGQGPQFIFQYYEEEERQRGNFPDRFSGHQFPNYSSELNVNALLLGDSALYLCASSLGPTGGTEAFFGQGTRLTVV.

This clone has just a few counts. The chain links TRBV3-1 (or the pseudogene TRBV3-2) to TRBJ2-3; TRBD2 is a possible D gene (6 bases). Between the trimmed V and J ends, which lost 1 base and 4 bases, there was a span of 12 bases. The germline V gene has CDR1 LGHDT and CDR2 YNNKEL (reference sequence). This CDR3 has 15 amino acids. CDR3 coding DNA: TGTGCCAGCAGCCAAGGGACTAAAGCGTCAGATACGCAGTATTTT. This codes for CASSQGTKASDTQYF.

The rearrangement links TRBV19 to TRBJ1-2; D possibly corresponds to TRBD1 (6 bases). V lost 5 bases and J lost 4, with 14 bases in between. Germline V gene data show CDR1 as LNHDA and CDR2 as SQIVND (reference sequence). CDR3 length equals 14 residues. CDR3: CASSDVGGGYGYTF. Written as DNA, the CDR3 is TGTGCCAGTAGTGATGTAGGGGGGGGCTATGGCTACACCTTC.

The genes are TRBV7-9 and TRBJ2-7, with 10 nucleotides matching TRBD2. This CDR3 spans 15 amino acids. After removal of 2 bases from V and 2 bases from J, the junction contained 3 bases not matched to a gene. Germline-derived CDR1 and CDR2 are SEHNR and FQNEAQ (reference sequence). The CDR3 DNA follows: TGTGCCAGCAGCTTACAAGCGGGAGGGACCTACGAGCAGTACTTC. Its protein is CASSLQAGGTYEQYF.

J is TRBJ1-2 and V is TRBV5-5; D ambiguous. CDR3 size: 11 residues. Between the trimmed V and J ends, which lost 2 bases and 6 bases, there was a span of 5 bases. Germline lookup yields CDR1 SGHKS and CDR2 YYEKEE (reference sequence). DNA for the CDR3: TGTGCCAGCAGCTTAGCTGATGGCTACACCTTC. It yields the protein CASSLADGYTF. The entire variable domain, with the rest obtained from reference TRBV5-5 and TRBJ1-2, is as follows: DAGVTQSPTHLIKTRGQQVTLRCSPISGHKSVSWYQQVLGQGPQFIFQYYEKEERGRGNFPDRFSARQFPNYSSELNVNALLLGDSALYLCASSLADGYTFGSGTRLTVV.